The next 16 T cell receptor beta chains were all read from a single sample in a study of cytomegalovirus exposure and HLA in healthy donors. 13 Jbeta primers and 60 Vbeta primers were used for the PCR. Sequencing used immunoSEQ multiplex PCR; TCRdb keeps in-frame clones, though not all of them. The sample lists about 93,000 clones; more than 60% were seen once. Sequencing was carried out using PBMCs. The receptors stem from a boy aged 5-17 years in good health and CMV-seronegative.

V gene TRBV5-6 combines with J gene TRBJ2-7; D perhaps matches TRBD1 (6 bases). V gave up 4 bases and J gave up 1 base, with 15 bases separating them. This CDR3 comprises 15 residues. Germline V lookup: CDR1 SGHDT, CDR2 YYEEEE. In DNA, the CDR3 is TGTGCCAGCAGCAGGCGACAGGTATCTTCCTACGAGCAGTACTTC. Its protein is CASSRRQVSSYEQYF.

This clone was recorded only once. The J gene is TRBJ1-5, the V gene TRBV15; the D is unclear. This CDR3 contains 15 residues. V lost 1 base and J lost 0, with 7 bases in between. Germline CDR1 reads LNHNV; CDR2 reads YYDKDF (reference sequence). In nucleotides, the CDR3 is TGTGCCACCAGCAGAGGGCGGCTTAGCAATCAGCCCCAGCATTTT. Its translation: CATSRGRLSNQPQHF.

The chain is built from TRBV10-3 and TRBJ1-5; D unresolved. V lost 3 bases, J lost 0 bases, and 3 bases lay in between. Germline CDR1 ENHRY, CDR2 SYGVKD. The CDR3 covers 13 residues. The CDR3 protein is CAISDYSNQPQHF. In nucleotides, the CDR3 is TGTGCCATCAGTGATTATAGCAATCAGCCCCAGCATTTT.

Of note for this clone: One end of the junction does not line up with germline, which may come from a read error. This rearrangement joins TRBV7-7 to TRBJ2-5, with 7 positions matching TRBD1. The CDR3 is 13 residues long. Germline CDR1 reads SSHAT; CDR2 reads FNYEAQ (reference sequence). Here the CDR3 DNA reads TGTGCTAGCAGCTCTTACAGGGGTGAGACCCAGTACTTC. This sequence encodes CASSSYRGETQYF.

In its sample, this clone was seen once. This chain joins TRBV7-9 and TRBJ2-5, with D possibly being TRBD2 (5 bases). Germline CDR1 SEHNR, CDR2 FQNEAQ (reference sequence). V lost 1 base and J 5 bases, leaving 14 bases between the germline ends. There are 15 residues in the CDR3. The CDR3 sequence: CASSLEVGVGETQYF. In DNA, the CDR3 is TGTGCCAGCAGCTTAGAGGTCGGGGTGGGCGAGACCCAGTACTTC.

The CDR3 here is CASIGVGPGGEQYF. CDR3 bases: TGTGCCAGCATCGGGGTGGGACCGGGGGGCGAGCAGTACTTC. The chain joins TRBV6-1 to TRBJ2-7; TRBD2 matches 7 bases. The length of the CDR3 is 14 residues. Per germline, CDR1 MNHNS and CDR2 SASEGT. V lost 7 bases, J lost 6 bases, and 12 bases stayed unmatched.

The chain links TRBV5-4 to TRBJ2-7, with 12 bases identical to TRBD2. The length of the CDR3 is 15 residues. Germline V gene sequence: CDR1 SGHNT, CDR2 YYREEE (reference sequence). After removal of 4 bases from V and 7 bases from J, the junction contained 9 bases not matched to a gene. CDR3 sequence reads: CASSPLAGGPGEQYF. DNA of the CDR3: TGTGCCAGCAGCCCCCTAGCGGGAGGGCCTGGGGAGCAGTACTTC.

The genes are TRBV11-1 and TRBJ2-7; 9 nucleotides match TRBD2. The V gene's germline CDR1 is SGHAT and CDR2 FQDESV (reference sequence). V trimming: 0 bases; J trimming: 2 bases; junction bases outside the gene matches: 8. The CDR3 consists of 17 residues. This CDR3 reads CASSLASTSGPAYEQYF. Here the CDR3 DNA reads TGTGCCAGCAGCTTAGCGTCTACTAGCGGGCCTGCCTACGAGCAGTACTTC.

CDR3: CASSLSGTDYGYTF. DNA of the CDR3: TGTGCCAGCAGCTTATCGGGGACAGACTATGGCTACACCTTC. The chain is built from TRBV7-2 and TRBJ1-2, with 7 bases identical to TRBD1. With V trimmed by 2 bases and J by 3 bases, 3 bases remained unmatched. Looked up from germline, CDR1 is SGHTA and CDR2 is FQGNSA. This CDR3 spans 14 amino acids.

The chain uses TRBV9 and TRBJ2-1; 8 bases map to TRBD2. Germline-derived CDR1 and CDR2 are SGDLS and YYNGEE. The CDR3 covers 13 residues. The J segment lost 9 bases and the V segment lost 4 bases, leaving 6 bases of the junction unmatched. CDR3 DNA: TGTGCCAGCAGCACGGGGGGGGCCAGTGAGCAGTTCTTC. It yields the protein CASSTGGASEQFF.

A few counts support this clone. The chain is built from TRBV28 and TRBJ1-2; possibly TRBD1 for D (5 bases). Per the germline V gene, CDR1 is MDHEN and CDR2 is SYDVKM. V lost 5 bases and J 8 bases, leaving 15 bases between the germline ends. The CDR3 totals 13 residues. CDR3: CASSLPGGEGYTF. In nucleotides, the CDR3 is TGTGCCAGCAGTCTCCCGGGGGGGGAAGGCTACACCTTC.

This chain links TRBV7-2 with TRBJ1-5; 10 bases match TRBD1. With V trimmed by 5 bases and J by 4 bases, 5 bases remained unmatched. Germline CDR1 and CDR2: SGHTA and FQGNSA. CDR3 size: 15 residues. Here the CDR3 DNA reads TGTGCCAGCAGCCCCGGGACAGGGGCAAATCAGCCCCAGCATTTT. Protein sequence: CASSPGTGANQPQHF.

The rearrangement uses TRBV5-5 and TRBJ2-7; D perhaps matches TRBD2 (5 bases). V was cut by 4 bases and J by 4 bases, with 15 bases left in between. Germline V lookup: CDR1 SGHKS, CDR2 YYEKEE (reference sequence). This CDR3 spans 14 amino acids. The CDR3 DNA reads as TGTGCCAGCAGCCGTGGAGCCGAGGGATACGAGCAGTACTTC. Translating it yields CASSRGAEGYEQYF.

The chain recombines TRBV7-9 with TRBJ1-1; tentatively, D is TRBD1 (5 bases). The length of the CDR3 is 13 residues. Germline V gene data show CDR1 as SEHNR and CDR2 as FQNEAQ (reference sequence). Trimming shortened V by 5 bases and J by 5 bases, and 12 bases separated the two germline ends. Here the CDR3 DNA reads TGTGCCAGCAGCAGAGCTAGGGGTACTGAAGCTTTCTTT. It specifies CASSRARGTEAFF.

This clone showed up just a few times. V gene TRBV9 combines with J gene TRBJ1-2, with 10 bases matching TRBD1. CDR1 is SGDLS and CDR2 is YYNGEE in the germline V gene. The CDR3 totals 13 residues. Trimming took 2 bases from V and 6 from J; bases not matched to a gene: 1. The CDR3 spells CASSVTGGHGYTF. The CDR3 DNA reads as TGTGCCAGCAGCGTGACAGGGGGCCATGGCTACACCTTC.

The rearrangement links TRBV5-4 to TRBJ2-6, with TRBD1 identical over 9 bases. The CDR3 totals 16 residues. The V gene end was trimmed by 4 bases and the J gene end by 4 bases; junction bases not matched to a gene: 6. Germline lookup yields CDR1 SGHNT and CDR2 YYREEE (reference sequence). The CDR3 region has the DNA TGTGCCAGCAGCAACGACAGGGGGGACGGGGCCAACGTCCTGACTTTC. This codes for CASSNDRGDGANVLTF.